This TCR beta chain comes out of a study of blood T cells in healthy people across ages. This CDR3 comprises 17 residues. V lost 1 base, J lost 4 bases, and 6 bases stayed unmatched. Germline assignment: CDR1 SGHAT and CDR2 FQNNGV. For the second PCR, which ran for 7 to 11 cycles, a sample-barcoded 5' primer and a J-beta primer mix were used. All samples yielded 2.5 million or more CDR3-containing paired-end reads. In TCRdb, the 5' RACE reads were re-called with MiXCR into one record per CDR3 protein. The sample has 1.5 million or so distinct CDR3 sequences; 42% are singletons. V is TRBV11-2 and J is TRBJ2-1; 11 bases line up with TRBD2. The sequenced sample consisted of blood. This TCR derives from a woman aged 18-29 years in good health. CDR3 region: CASSLAHGLAGYNEQFF. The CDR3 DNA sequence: TGTGCCAGCAGCTTAGCCCACGGACTAGCGGGTTACAATGAGCAGTTCTTC.